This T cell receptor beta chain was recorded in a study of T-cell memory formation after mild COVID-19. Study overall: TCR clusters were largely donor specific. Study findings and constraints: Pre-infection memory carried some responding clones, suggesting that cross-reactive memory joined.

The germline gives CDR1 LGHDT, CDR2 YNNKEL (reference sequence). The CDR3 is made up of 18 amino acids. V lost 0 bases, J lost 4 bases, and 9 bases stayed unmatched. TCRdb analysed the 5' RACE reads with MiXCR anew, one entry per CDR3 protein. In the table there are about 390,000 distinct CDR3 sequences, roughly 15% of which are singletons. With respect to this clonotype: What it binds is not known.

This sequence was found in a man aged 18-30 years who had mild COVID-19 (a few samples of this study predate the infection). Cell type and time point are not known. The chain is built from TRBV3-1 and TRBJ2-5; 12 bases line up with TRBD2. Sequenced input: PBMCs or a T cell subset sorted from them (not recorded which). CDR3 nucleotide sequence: TGTGCCAGCAGCCAAGATTCCCGCCCGACTAGCGGGGGAGAGACCCAGTACTTC. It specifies CASSQDSRPTSGGETQYF.